The source of this T cell receptor beta chain is a study of T cell responses to AZD1222 COVID-19 vaccine. General study findings and limits: Donors skewed white British and female; clonal diversity was possibly underestimated.

As to this clone: Its antigen is unknown.

Germline CDR1 LGHNA, CDR2 YNFKEQ. This CDR3 contains 16 residues. Trimming pared 4 bases from V and 0 bases from J, leaving 12 bases between. Assay: immunoSEQ multiplex PCR; the TCRdb copy retains only in-frame clones and omits some. The sample contains over 120,000 clones, approximately 86% of which appear only once. This sequence joins TRBV4-2 and TRBJ1-4, with unresolved D. The sequencing used peripheral blood, collected 28 days after the second dose of the MenACWY control vaccine. The receptor's source is an adult who received the MenACWY meningococcal vaccine as a control. CDR3 coding DNA: TGTGCCAGCAGCCCCTGGAAGGACCCAACTAATGAAAAACTGTTTTTT. Protein: CASSPWKDPTNEKLFF.